This is a list of T cell receptor beta chains from one sample in a study of cytomegalovirus exposure and HLA in healthy donors. Only in-frame clones appear in the TCRdb table, and some are missing; sequencing was by immunoSEQ multiplex PCR. The profile shows about 200,000 clones, over 60% of them singletons. The sample was PBMCs. The receptors were gathered from a man aged 35 to 55 in good health and CMV-seronegative. The CDR3 runs from the conserved cysteine through the conserved F or W. The D gene is left open where the match is weak. Rows may omit the clone size; those that give it use once, few, many or a size class.

j_call | d_call | v_call | clone_size | cdr3_nt | cdr3_aa
TRBJ2-1 | TRBD2 | TRBV11-2 | NA | TGTGCCAGCAGCTTAGAGCCGGGGGGGCCGAATGAGCAGTTCTTC | CASSLEPGGPNEQFF
TRBJ2-7 | TRBD2 | TRBV5-4 | NA | TGTGCCAGCAGCCAGGGGGGACTAGCGGGATCCGAGCAGTACTTC | CASSQGGLAGSEQYF
TRBJ1-5 | NA | TRBV7-2 | NA | TGTGCCAGCACCCCCAGGGGCAATCAGCCCCAGCATTTT | CASTPRGNQPQHF
TRBJ1-3 | TRBD1 | TRBV29-1 | NA | TGCAGCGTTACCGGGACAGGGGACGGAAACACCATATATTTT | CSVTGTGDGNTIYF
TRBJ1-4 | TRBD1 | TRBV18 | NA | TGTGCCAGCTCACCCCGAGGGGGCAACGGTGAAAAACTGTTTTTT | CASSPRGGNGEKLFF
TRBJ1-1 | NA | TRBV2 | few | TGTGCCAGCAGTCGGGAGGAAAGGGGCACTGAAGCTTTCTTT | CASSREERGTEAFF
TRBJ1-5 | TRBD1 | TRBV6-5 | once | TGTGCCAGCAGTTACAGGGGGCGAAGCAATCAGCCCCAGCATTTT | CASSYRGRSNQPQHF
TRBJ1-1 | NA | TRBV30 | few | TGTGCCTATTCCGACACTGAAGCTTTCTTT | CAYSDTEAFF
TRBJ1-4 | TRBD1 | TRBV4-1 | once | TGCGCCAGCAGCCCTGGGACAGAGTTTGCAACTAATGAAAAACTGTTTTTT | CASSPGTEFATNEKLFF
TRBJ1-2 | NA | TRBV5-5 | NA | TGTGCCAGCAGCTTAGGGGGAGCCCCTAACTATGGCTACACCTTC | CASSLGGAPNYGYTF
TRBJ2-3 | TRBD1 | TRBV9 | NA | TGTGCCAGCAGCCGCGGACAGGTCGGTACAGATACGCAGTATTTT | CASSRGQVGTDTQYF
TRBJ1-2 | NA | TRBV11-1 | NA | TGTGCCAGCAGCTTCGAGGCGGGGGACTATGGCTACACCTTC | CASSFEAGDYGYTF
TRBJ2-3 | NA | TRBV12-1 | NA | TGTGCCAGCAGCTTGAGGGGACTAATCACCACAGATACGCAGTATTTT | CASSLRGLITTDTQYF
TRBJ1-5 | NA | TRBV6-5 | NA | TGTACCAGCAGTTACTCGAGGAGCAATCAGCCCCAGCATTTT | CTSSYSRSNQPQHF
TRBJ1-6 | TRBD1 | TRBV25-1 | NA | TGTGCCAGCAGTGCTTGGGACAGATTAAATTCACCCCTCCACTTT | CASSAWDRLNSPLHF
TRBJ2-1 | NA | TRBV7-2 | NA | TGTGCCAGCAGCTCAGCCGGGGTCTACAATGAGCAGTTCTTC | CASSSAGVYNEQFF
TRBJ1-6 | NA | TRBV5-1 | once | TGCGCCAGCAGCCGACAGCGAGATAATTCACCCCTCCACTTT | CASSRQRDNSPLHF
TRBJ1-1 | NA | TRBV6-5 | NA | TGTGCCAGCAGTTCTAGACAGTCTTTGAACACTGAAGCTTTCTTT | CASSSRQSLNTEAFF
TRBJ1-6 | TRBD1 | TRBV19 | NA | TGTGCCAGTAGTATAGACCACAGGGGCGACTACCTTTATAATTCACCCCTCCACTTT | CASSIDHRGDYLYNSPLHF
TRBJ1-1 | TRBD1 | TRBV6-5 | NA | TGTGCCAGCAGCCCCGCAGGGGGGAACACTGAAGCTTTCTTT | CASSPAGGNTEAFF
TRBJ2-7 | TRBD2 | TRBV5-1 | NA | TGCGCCAGCAGCTTGTCGGCTAGCGGAGGGGAGCAGTACTTC | CASSLSASGGEQYF
TRBJ2-1 | NA | TRBV15 | NA | TGTGCCACCAGCAGAGCCACAGGCCCCTACAATGAGCAGTTCTTC | CATSRATGPYNEQFF
TRBJ2-3 | NA | TRBV1 | NA | TGCACCAGCAGGCAAACCGGGACTAGCAGCACAGATACGCAGTATTTT | CTSRQTGTSSTDTQYF
TRBJ1-1 | NA | TRBV28 | NA | TGTGCCAGCAGTTTAGGGGGGTCCAGGAACACTGAAGCTTTCTTT | CASSLGGSRNTEAFF
TRBJ2-7 | TRBD1 | TRBV6-5 | once | TGTGCCAGCAGTCGAGGGACAGGGGGCTCCTACGAGCAGTACTTC | CASSRGTGGSYEQYF
TRBJ2-7 | NA | TRBV6-5 | once | TGTGCCAGCAGTTACGGGGGGTCCTACGAGCAGTACTTC | CASSYGGSYEQYF
TRBJ2-5 | TRBD1 | TRBV7-2 | NA | TGTGCCAGCAGCACCCTGAGGGGGCGTCAAGAGACCCAGTACTTC | CASSTLRGRQETQYF
TRBJ1-2 | TRBD1 | TRBV28 | NA | TGTGCCAGCAAGGGGGCGGACTATGGCTACACCTTC | CASKGADYGYTF
TRBJ2-3 | TRBD2 | TRBV29-1 | NA | TGCAGCGTTGGGACTAGCGGGAGGGGAGTCAGAGATACGCAGTATTTT | CSVGTSGRGVRDTQYF
TRBJ2-1 | NA | TRBV19 | NA | TGTGCCAGTAGTGGGGTGGAGGTCCCAACCCATGAGCAGTTCTTC | CASSGVEVPTHEQFF
TRBJ1-2 | NA | TRBV27 | NA | TGTGCCAGCAGTTTAAACAGTAACTATGGCTACACCTTC | CASSLNSNYGYTF
TRBJ2-2 | NA | TRBV11-2 | few | TGTGCCAGCAGCTTATCCACCGGCGGGGAGCTGTTTTTT | CASSLSTGGELFF
TRBJ2-2 | NA | TRBV28 | NA | TGTGCCAGCAAACCTACAGGGAACCCCGGGGAGCTGTTTTTT | CASKPTGNPGELFF
TRBJ1-6 | TRBD1 | TRBV19 | NA | TGTGCCAGTAGTATAGCTCAGGGGGCTCGGAATTCACCCCTCCACTTT | CASSIAQGARNSPLHF
TRBJ2-3 | TRBD1 | TRBV2 | NA | TGTGCCAGCAGGGACAGGGGGTCGGGAGATACGCAGTATTTT | CASRDRGSGDTQYF
TRBJ2-6 | TRBD1 | TRBV6-5 | once | TGTGCCAGCAGTTTGGACAGGGCCTTCCTGACTTTC | CASSLDRAFLTF
TRBJ2-7 | TRBD1 | TRBV9 | NA | TGTGCCAGCAGCGTAGGCAACAGGGGGTTCCTGCACGAGCAGTACTTC | CASSVGNRGFLHEQYF
TRBJ1-2 | NA | TRBV28 | once | TGTGCCAGCAGTTCCCCCCTGAACTATGGCTACACCTTC | CASSSPLNYGYTF
TRBJ2-1 | TRBD1 | TRBV19 | NA | TGTGCCAGTACCGAGGACAGGGGGCTGTACAATGAGCAGTTCTTC | CASTEDRGLYNEQFF
TRBJ2-7 | NA | TRBV5-4 | NA | TGTGCCAGCAGCTTTGGCAGGGGAAGTGGCTACGAGCAGTACTTC | CASSFGRGSGYEQYF
TRBJ2-7 | TRBD1 | TRBV27 | NA | TGTGCCAGTCGACCGGGACAGGTAACCTACGAGCAGTACTTC | CASRPGQVTYEQYF
TRBJ2-5 | TRBD2 | TRBV7-9 | NA | TGTGCCAGCAGCTTAGCGTTTAGCGGGAGTTATGAGACCCAGTACTTC | CASSLAFSGSYETQYF
TRBJ2-1 | TRBD2 | TRBV7-2 | NA | TGTGCCAGCAGCCTTCAAGCGGGAGTCACCTACAATGAGCAGTTCTTC | CASSLQAGVTYNEQFF
TRBJ2-5 | NA | TRBV5-1 | once | TGCGCCAGCAGCTTGGCTCAGGAAGAGACCCAGTACTTC | CASSLAQEETQYF
TRBJ1-1 | NA | TRBV9 | NA | TGTGCCAGCAGCGTAGGTGGGAGCACTGAAGCTTTCTTT | CASSVGGSTEAFF
TRBJ2-1 | TRBD2 | TRBV7-3 | NA | TGTGCCAGCAGCCGGGAGGGGGGGTATGAGCAGTTCTTC | CASSREGGYEQFF
TRBJ2-1 | NA | TRBV29-1 | few | TGCAGCGTTGAAGATGGGACATCCTCCTACAATGAGCAGTTCTTC | CSVEDGTSSYNEQFF
TRBJ2-1 | NA | TRBV11-2 | NA | TGTGCCAGCAGCTTAGACCCCAGTAGGAGGGGTAGGGACAATGAGCAGTTCTTC | CASSLDPSRRGRDNEQFF
TRBJ1-4 | NA | TRBV18 | NA | TGTGCCAGCTCACCAGGCGATACGGCCGGGGAACTGTTTTTT | CASSPGDTAGELFF
TRBJ2-3 | NA | TRBV7-3 | NA | TGTGCCAGCAGCTTACTTAACAGTCCTAGCACAGATACGCAGTATTTT | CASSLLNSPSTDTQYF
TRBJ1-1 | TRBD1 | TRBV19 | NA | TGTGCCAGTAGTCCCCGACAGGGTCTCAACACTGAAGCTTTCTTT | CASSPRQGLNTEAFF
TRBJ2-1 | TRBD2 | TRBV10-3 | once | TGTGCCATCACCCCTAGCGGGGGGAACTCCTACAATGAGCAGTTCTTC | CAITPSGGNSYNEQFF
TRBJ1-1 | TRBD1 | TRBV15 | NA | TGTGCCACCAGCAGAGTGGGACAGCGTAGGAACACTGAAGCTTTCTTT | CATSRVGQRRNTEAFF
TRBJ2-3 | NA | TRBV7-9 | NA | TGTGCCAGCAGCTTCGACCAGGGTGGAGATACGCAGTATTTT | CASSFDQGGDTQYF
TRBJ1-1 | NA | TRBV5-1 | few | TGCGCCAGCAGCTTGGCAGGGAACACTGAAGCTTTCTTT | CASSLAGNTEAFF